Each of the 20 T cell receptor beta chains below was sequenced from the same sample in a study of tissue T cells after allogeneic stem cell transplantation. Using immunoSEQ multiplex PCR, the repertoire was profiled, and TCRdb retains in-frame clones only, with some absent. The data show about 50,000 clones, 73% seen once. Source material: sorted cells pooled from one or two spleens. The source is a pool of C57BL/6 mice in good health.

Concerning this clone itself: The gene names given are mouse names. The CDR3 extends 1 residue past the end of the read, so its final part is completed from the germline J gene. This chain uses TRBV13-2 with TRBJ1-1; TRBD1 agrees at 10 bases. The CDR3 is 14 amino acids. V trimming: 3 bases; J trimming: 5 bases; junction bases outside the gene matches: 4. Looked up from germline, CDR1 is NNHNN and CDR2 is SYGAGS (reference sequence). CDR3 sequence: CASGGPGQGTEVFF. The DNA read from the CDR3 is TGTGCCAGCGGTGGTCCGGGACAGGGGACAGAAGTCTTC.

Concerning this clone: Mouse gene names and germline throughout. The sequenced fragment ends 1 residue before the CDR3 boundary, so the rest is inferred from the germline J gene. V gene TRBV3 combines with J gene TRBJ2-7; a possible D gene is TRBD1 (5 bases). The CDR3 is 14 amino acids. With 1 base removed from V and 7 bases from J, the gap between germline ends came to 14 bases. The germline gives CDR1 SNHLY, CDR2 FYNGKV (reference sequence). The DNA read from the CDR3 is TGTGCCAGCAGCTTAGACCCAGGGAGAGGGGAACAGTAC. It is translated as CASSLDPGRGEQY. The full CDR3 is CASSLDPGRGEQYF.

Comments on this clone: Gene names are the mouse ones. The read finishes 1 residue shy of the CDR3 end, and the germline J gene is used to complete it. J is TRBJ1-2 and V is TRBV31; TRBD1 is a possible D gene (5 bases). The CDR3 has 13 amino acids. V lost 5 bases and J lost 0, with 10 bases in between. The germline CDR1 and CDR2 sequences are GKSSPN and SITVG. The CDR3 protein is CAWVRDPNSDYTF. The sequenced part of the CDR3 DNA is TGTGCCTGGGTCAGGGACCCAAACTCCGACTACACC.

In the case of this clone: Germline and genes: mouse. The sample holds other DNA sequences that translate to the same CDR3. The CDR3 DNA, read in part, is TGTGCCAGCAGCCTGGGAGGACAGGGGTATGAACAGTAC. It codes for CASSLGGQGYEQY. The entire CDR3 protein reads CASSLGGQGYEQYF. This chain uses TRBV2 with TRBJ2-7, with 9 bases fitting TRBD1. The read ends 1 residue shy of where the CDR3 ends; the end is completed using the germline J gene. The germline V gene encodes CDR1 LGHNA and CDR2 YSYQKL. CDR3 length equals 14 residues. V lost 4 bases and J lost 4; bases outside the gene matches: 5.

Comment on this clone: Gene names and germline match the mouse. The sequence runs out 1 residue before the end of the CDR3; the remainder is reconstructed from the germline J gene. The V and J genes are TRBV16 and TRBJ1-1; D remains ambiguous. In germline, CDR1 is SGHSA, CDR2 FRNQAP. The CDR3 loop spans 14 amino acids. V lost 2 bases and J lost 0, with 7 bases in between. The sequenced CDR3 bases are TGTGCAAGCAGCTTATGGCTTGCAAACACAGAAGTCTTC. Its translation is CASSLWLANTEVF. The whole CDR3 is CASSLWLANTEVFF.

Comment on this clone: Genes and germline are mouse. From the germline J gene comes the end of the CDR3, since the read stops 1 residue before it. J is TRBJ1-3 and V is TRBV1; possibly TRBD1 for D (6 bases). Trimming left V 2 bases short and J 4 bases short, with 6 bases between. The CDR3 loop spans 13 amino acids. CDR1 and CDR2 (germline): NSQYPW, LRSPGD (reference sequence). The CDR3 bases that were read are TGCACCTGCAGTGCACAGGGGGGAAATACGCTCTAT. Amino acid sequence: CTCSAQGGNTLY. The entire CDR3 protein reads CTCSAQGGNTLYF.

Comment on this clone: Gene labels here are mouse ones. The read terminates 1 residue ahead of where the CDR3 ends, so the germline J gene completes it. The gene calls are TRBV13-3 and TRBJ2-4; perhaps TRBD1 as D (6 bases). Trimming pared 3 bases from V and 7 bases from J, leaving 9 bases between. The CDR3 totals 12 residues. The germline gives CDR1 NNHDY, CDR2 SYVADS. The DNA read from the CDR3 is TGTGCCAGCAGTGCACAGGGCGACACCTTGTAC. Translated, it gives CASSAQGDTLY. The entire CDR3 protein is CASSAQGDTLYF.

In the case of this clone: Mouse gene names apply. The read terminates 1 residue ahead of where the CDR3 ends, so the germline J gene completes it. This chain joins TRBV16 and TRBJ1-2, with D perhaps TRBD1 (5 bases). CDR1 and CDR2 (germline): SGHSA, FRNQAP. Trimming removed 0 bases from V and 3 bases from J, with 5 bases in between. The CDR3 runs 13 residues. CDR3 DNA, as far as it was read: TGTGCAAGCAGCTTAGAGGGGGACTCCGACTACACC. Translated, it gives CASSLEGDSDYT. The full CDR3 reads CASSLEGDSDYTF.

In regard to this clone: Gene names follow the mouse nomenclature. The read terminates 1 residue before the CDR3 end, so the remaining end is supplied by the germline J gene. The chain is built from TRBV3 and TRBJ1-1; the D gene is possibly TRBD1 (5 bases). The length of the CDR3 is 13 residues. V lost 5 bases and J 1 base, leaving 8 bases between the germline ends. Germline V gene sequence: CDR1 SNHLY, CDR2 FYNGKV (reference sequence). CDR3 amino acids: CASSPGRNTEVFF. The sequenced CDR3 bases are TGTGCCAGCAGCCCGGGACGGAACACAGAAGTCTTC.

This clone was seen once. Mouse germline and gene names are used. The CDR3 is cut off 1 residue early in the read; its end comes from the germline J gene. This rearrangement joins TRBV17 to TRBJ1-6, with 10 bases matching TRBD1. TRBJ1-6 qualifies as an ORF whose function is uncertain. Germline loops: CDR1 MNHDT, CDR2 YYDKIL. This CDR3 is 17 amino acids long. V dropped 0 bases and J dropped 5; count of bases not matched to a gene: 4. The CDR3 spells CASSRDRTGGDNSPLYF. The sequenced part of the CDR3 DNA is TGTGCTAGCAGTAGAGATAGGACAGGGGGAGATAATTCGCCCCTCTAC.

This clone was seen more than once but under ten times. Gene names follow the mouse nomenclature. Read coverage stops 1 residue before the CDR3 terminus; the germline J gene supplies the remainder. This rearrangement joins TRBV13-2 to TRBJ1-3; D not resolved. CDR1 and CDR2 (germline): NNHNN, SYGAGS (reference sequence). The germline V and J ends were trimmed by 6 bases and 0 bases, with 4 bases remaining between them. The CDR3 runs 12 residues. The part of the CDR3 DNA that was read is TGTGCCAGCGAGTTTTCTGGAAATACGCTCTAT. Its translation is CASEFSGNTLY. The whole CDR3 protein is CASEFSGNTLYF.

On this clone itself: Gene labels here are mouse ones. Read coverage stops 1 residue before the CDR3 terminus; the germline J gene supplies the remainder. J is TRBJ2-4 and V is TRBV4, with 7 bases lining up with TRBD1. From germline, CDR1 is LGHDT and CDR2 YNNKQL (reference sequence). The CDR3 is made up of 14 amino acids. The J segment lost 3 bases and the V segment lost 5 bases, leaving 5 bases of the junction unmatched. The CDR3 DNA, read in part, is TGTGCCAGCAGCCCCGACAGGGCCCAAAACACCTTGTAC. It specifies CASSPDRAQNTLY. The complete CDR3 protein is CASSPDRAQNTLYF.

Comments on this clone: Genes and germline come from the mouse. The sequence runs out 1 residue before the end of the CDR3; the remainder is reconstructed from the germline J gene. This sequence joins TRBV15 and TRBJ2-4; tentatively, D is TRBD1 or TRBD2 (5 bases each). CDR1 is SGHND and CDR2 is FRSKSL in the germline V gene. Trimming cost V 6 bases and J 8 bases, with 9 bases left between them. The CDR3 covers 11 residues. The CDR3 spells CASRPGGTLYF. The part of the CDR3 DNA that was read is TGTGCCAGCAGACCCGGGGGCACCTTGTAC. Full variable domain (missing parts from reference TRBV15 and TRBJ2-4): DAGVTQTPRHEVAEKGQTIILKCEPVSGHNDLFWYRQTKIQGLELLSYFRSKSLMEDGGAFKDRFKAEMLNSSFSTLKIQPTEPKDSAVYLCASRPGGTLYFGAGTRLSVL.

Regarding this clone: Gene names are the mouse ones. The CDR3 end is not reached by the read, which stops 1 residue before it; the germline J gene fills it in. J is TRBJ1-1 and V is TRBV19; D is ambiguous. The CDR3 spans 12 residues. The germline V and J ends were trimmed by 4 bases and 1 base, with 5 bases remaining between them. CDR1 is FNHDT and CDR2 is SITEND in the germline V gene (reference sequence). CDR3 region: CASSGGNTEVFF. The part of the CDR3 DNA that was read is TGTGCCAGCAGTGGCGGGAACACAGAAGTCTTC. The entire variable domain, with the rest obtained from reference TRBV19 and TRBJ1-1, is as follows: GGIITQTPKFLIGQEGQKLTLKCQQNFNHDTMYWYRQDSGKGLRLIYYSITENDLQKGDLSEGYDASREKKSSFSLTVTSAQKNEMAVFLCASSGGNTEVFFGKGTRLTVV.

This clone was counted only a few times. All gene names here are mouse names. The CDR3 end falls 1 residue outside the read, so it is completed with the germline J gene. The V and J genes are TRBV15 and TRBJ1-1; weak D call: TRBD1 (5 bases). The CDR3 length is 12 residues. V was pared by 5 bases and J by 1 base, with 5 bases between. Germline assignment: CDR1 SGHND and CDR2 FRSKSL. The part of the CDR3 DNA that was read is TGTGCCAGCAGTGACAGAAACACAGAAGTCTTC. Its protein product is CASSDRNTEVF. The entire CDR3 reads CASSDRNTEVFF.

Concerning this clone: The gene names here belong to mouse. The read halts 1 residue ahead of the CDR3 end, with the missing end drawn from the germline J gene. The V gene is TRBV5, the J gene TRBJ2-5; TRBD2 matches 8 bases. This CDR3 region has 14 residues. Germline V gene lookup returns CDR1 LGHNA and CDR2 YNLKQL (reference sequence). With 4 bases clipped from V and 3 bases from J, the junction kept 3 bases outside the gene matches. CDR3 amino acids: CASSPDWEQDTQYF. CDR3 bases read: TGTGCCAGCAGCCCGGACTGGGAGCAAGACACCCAGTAC.

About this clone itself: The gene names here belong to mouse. CDR3 sequence reads: CASSLGEAGTEVFF. The covered CDR3 bases are TGTGCAAGCAGCTTAGGGGAAGCGGGCACAGAAGTCTTC. The chain links TRBV16 to TRBJ1-1, with D uncertain. The missing CDR3 end, 1 residue past where the read stops, is filled in from the germline J gene. Per the germline V gene, CDR1 is SGHSA and CDR2 is FRNQAP. The CDR3 extends over 14 amino acids. Deletions cut 1 base from V and 4 bases from J, with 10 bases between. Combining the CDR3 with reference TRBV16 and TRBJ1-1 gives the whole variable domain NAGVIQTPRHKVTGKGQEATLWCEPISGHSAVFWYRQTIVQGLEFLTYFRNQAPIDDSGMPKERFSAQMPNQSHSTLKIQSTQPQDSAVYLCASSLGEAGTEVFFGKGTRLTVV.

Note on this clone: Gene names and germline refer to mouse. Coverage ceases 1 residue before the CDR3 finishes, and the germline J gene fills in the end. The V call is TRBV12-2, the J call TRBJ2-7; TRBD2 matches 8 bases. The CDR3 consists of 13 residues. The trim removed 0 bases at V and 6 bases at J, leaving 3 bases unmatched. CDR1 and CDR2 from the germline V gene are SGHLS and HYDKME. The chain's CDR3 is CASSLSGGSEQYF. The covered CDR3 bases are TGTGCCAGCTCTCTCTCTGGGGGGAGTGAACAGTAC.

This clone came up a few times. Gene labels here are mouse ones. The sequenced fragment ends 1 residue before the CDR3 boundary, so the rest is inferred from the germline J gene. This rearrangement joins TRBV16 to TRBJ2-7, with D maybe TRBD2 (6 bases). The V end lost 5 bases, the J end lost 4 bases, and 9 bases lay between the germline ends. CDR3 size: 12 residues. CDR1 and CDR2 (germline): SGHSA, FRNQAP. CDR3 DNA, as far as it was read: TGTGCAAGCAGCCGGGACTTTTATGAACAGTAC. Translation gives CASSRDFYEQY. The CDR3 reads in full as CASSRDFYEQYF.

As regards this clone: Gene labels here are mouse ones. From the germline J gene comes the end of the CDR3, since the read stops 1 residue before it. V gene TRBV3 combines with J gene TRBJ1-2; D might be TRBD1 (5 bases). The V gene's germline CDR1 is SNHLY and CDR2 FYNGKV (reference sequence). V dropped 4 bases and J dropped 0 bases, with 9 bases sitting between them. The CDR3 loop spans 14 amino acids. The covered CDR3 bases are TGTGCCAGCAGCTCCCGGGGACCAAACTCCGACTACACC. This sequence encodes CASSSRGPNSDYT. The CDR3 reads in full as CASSSRGPNSDYTF.